These 17 T cell receptor beta chains were all obtained from the same sample, sequenced in a study of control samples from healthy donors and cancer patients. TCRdb's table, derived via immunoSEQ multiplex PCR, lists solely in-frame clones and lacks some. The repertoire holds some 130,000 clones, with more than 90% as singletons. The sequenced sample consisted of blood. The receptor source for this set is a man younger than 35 in good health.

CDR3 coding DNA: TGTGCCAGCAGCTTAGGAGAAGCGGCGTCCGATACGCAGTATTTT. Its translation is CASSLGEAASDTQYF. The V call is TRBV7-9, the J call TRBJ2-3, with D tentatively TRBD2 (5 bases). The V end was cut by 1 base, the J end by 6 bases, with 14 bases between. The CDR3 is 15 amino acids. In germline, CDR1 is SEHNR, CDR2 FQNEAQ (reference sequence).

The rearrangement links TRBV27 to TRBJ1-5, with 7 bases lining up with TRBD1. Germline CDR1 is MNHEY and CDR2 is SMNVEV (reference sequence). The CDR3 is 15 residues long. Germline trimming cut 2 bases from V and 2 bases from J; bases unmatched to any gene: 3. Here the CDR3 reads CASSLRQGRNQPQHF. Here the CDR3 DNA reads TGTGCCAGCAGTTTACGACAGGGTCGCAATCAGCCCCAGCATTTT.

The V gene is TRBV7-9, the J gene TRBJ2-7; D call uncertain. Per the germline V gene, CDR1 is SEHNR and CDR2 is FQNEAQ (reference sequence). Trimming left V 6 bases short and J 6 bases short, with 15 bases between. The CDR3 spans 13 residues. The CDR3 nucleotides read TGTGCCAGCAGTTGGGCCGGTAGAGGCGAGCAGTACTTC. It encodes CASSWAGRGEQYF.

The rearrangement uses TRBV12-5 and TRBJ1-1; TRBD1 might be the D (5 bases). From germline, CDR1 is LGHNT and CDR2 FRNRAP. The V and J ends lost 2 bases and 5 bases respectively, with 21 bases between them. This CDR3 contains 17 residues. CDR3 DNA sequence: TGTGCTAGTGGTTTGCACACGTCCCCCAGGGTATTAACTGAAGCTTTCTTT. The encoded protein is CASGLHTSPRVLTEAFF.

The genes are TRBV7-9 and TRBJ1-1, with unresolved D. Germline CDR1 is SEHNR and CDR2 is FQNEAQ (reference sequence). The CDR3 totals 10 residues. V was trimmed by 5 bases and J by 7 bases, leaving 5 bases between them. The CDR3 sequence is CASSRGEAFF. For the CDR3, the DNA is TGTGCCAGCAGCCGGGGTGAAGCTTTCTTT.

This sequence joins TRBV3-1 (or the pseudogene TRBV3-2) and TRBJ2-2; 10 bases line up with TRBD1. This CDR3 contains 15 residues. Germline CDR1 reads LGHDT; CDR2 reads YNNKEL (reference sequence). Losses at the gene ends were 4 bases for V and 7 bases for J; bases not matched to a gene: 6. The CDR3 nucleotides are TGTGCCAGCAGCCGAAGACAGGGGGCGGGCGGGGAGCTGTTTTTT. Translation gives CASSRRQGAGGELFF.

The V and J genes are TRBV9 and TRBJ2-2; D uncertain. CDR3 length: 14 residues. Trimming removed 6 bases from V and 1 base from J, with 10 bases in between. The V gene's germline CDR1 is SGDLS and CDR2 YYNGEE. The CDR3 nucleotides are TGTGCCAGCACCCAGGACCTGAACACCGGGGAGCTGTTTTTT. It translates to CASTQDLNTGELFF.

In DNA form, the CDR3 reads TGCGCCAGCAGCCCCGGACAGGGAGGCAATCAGCCCCAGCATTTT. It is translated as CASSPGQGGNQPQHF. This chain uses TRBV5-1 with TRBJ1-5; 8 bases agree with TRBD1. V dropped 4 bases and J dropped 2; count of bases not matched to a gene: 5. CDR1 is SGHRS, CDR2 YFSETQ, per germline. There are 15 residues in the CDR3.

The V gene is TRBV11-2, the J gene TRBJ2-5; 10 nucleotides agree with TRBD2. The CDR3 spans 19 residues. Germline assignment: CDR1 SGHAT and CDR2 FQNNGV. V lost 5 bases, J lost 2 bases, and 17 bases stayed unmatched. The CDR3 spells CASSLVAIAGGQLQETQYF. DNA of the CDR3: TGTGCCAGCAGCCTAGTGGCAATAGCGGGGGGCCAACTTCAAGAGACCCAGTACTTC.

This clone was detected once. One junction end disagrees with the germline gene, perhaps due to a read error. J is TRBJ2-5 and V is TRBV6-5; possibly TRBD1 for D (6 bases). Germline loops: CDR1 MNHEY, CDR2 SVGAGI. The CDR3 length is 13 residues. The CDR3 nucleotides are TGTGCCAGCAGTCGCACAGGGCAAGCGACCCAGTACTTC. Protein product: CASSRTGQATQYF.

A single count supports this clone. The rearrangement links TRBV4-2 to TRBJ1-2; the D gene is possibly TRBD1 (6 bases). The CDR3 is 13 amino acids. Per germline, CDR1 LGHNA and CDR2 YNFKEQ. V was pared by 1 base and J by 7 bases, with 10 bases between. CDR3: CASSQVVGGGYTF. CDR3 nucleotides: TGTGCCAGCAGCCAAGTGGTAGGGGGTGGCTACACCTTC.

This chain joins TRBV19 and TRBJ1-3, with D possibly TRBD1 on 5 matching bases. V was cut by 5 bases and J by 0 bases, with 14 bases left in between. Germline V gene lookup returns CDR1 LNHDA and CDR2 SQIVND (reference sequence). This CDR3 contains 16 residues. The CDR3: CASSHLQAYSGNTIYF. CDR3 nucleotide sequence: TGTGCCAGTAGTCACCTACAGGCCTACTCTGGAAACACCATATATTTT.

The chain combines TRBV27 with TRBJ1-3; 9 bases map to TRBD1. Germline assignment: CDR1 MNHEY and CDR2 SMNVEV (reference sequence). There are 17 residues in the CDR3. Trimming cost V 4 bases and J 4 bases; bases outside gene matches: 11. The CDR3 is CASSSRFSGTGGNTIYF. The CDR3 DNA is TGTGCCAGCAGTTCGCGATTCTCCGGGACAGGGGGAAACACCATATATTTT.

This chain joins TRBV12-3 or TRBV12-4 and TRBJ1-4; the match to TRBD1 covers 9 bases. Germline trimming cut 8 bases from V and 15 bases from J; bases unmatched to any gene: 7. The CDR3 sequence is 11 residues long. CDR3 nucleotides: TGTGCCAGCGGATTCGGGACAGGGATGTTTTTT. Amino acids: CASGFGTGMFF.

The V gene is TRBV3-1 (or the pseudogene TRBV3-2), the J gene TRBJ1-1; possibly TRBD1 for D (5 bases). V was trimmed by 2 bases and J by 4 bases, leaving 8 bases between them. Germline V gives CDR1 LGHDT, CDR2 YNNKEL (reference sequence). The CDR3 has 13 amino acids. CDR3 loop: CASSQRRATEAFF. Here the CDR3 DNA reads TGTGCCAGCAGCCAACGCAGGGCCACTGAAGCTTTCTTT.

V is TRBV10-3 and J is TRBJ1-2; TRBD1 might be the D (5 bases). The germline V gene encodes CDR1 ENHRY and CDR2 SYGVKD. The CDR3 length is 14 residues. Trimming removed 6 bases at V and 8 bases at J, with 19 bases between. The CDR3 nucleotides are TGTGCCATCAGGGAGGGGAGTGGGGTCGAGGGCTACACCTTC. It specifies CAIREGSGVEGYTF.

There are a few counts of this clone. This sample includes further DNA sequences coding for the same CDR3. This chain joins TRBV5-4 and TRBJ2-7; 8 positions match TRBD2. CDR1 is SGHNT, CDR2 YYREEE, per germline (reference sequence). The CDR3 is 15 amino acids. Trimming cost V 3 bases and J 3 bases; bases outside gene matches: 8. CDR3 sequence: CASSSLSGVNYEQYF. In DNA, the CDR3 is TGTGCCAGCAGCTCACTTAGCGGGGTGAACTACGAGCAGTACTTC.